The sequence of this TCR beta chain was determined in a study of a mutant IDH1 vaccine in newly diagnosed glioma. On the study more broadly: Patients began vaccination 4-6 weeks after radiotherapy alone, or with temozolomide cycles. Treated patients had a mean age of 40.4 years and a 62.5% male, 37.5% female split.

Concerning this clone: The target antigen is unknown.

Germline values: CDR1 SGHNT, CDR2 YENEEA. With V trimmed by 3 bases and J by 3 bases, 1 base remained unmatched. The CDR3 has 13 amino acids. Sequencing was performed with immunoSEQ multiplex PCR; in TCRdb, only in-frame clones are kept and a portion is missing. The sample contains about 68,000 clones, approximately 88% of which appear only once. The time point is: week 35, safety follow-up. Each dose delivered 300 ug of mutant IDH1 20-mer peptide subcutaneously with imiquimod. Study outcomes and limitations: Immune responses induced by vaccination arose in 93.3% of the patients. Any relationship between pseudoprogression and changes in top peripheral T cell clonotypes seemed absent.

The clonotype was recovered from a man aged 18 to 30 with glioma. Sequencing was performed on PBMCs, taken from a glioma patient whose treatment included an IDH1 peptide vaccine. V usage is TRBV11-3 and J usage is TRBJ2-7; 8 bases line up with TRBD1. CDR3 region: CASSFGQGYEQYF. The CDR3 coding sequence is TGTGCCAGCAGCTTCGGACAGGGCTACGAGCAGTACTTC. The variable domain in full, with the rest retrieved from reference TRBV11-3 and TRBJ2-7, is EAGVVQSPRYKIIEKKQPVAFWCNPISGHNTLYWYLQNLGQGPELLIRYENEEAVDDSQLPKDRFSAERLKGVDSTLKIQPAELGDSAVYLCASSFGQGYEQYFGPGTRLTVT.